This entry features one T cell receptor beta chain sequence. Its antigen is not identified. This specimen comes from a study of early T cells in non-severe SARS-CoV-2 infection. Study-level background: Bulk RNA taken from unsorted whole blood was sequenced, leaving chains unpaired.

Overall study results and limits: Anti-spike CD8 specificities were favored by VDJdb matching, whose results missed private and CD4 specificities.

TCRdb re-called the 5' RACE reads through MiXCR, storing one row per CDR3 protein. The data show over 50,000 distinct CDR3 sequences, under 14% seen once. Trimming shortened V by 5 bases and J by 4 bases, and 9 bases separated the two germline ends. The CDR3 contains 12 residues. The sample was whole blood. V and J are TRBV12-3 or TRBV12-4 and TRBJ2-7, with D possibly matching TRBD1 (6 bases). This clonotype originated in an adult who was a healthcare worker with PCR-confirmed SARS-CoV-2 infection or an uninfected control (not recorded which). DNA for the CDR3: TGTGCCAGCAGTCGCAGGGGTTACGAGCAGTACTTC. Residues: CASSRRGYEQYF.